The 24 T cell receptor beta chains below come from one sample, sequenced in a study of Ad26.COV2.S vaccination and SARS-CoV-2 variants. Sequencing was performed with immunoSEQ multiplex PCR; in TCRdb, only in-frame clones are kept and a portion is missing. The repertoire includes around 140,000 clones, 86% of them detected once, and more than 4.5% sits in the top ten. This specimen consisted of peripheral blood, obtained after recovery from COVID-19. These receptors were taken from a human donor who had recovered from COVID-19.

The rearrangement joins TRBV4-1 to TRBJ1-6; D gene ambiguous. Germline V lookup: CDR1 MGHRA, CDR2 YSYEKL. V dropped 1 base and J dropped 9 bases, with 4 bases sitting between them. The CDR3 length is 12 residues. CDR3 loop: CASSQVASPLHF. In DNA, the CDR3 is TGCGCCAGCAGCCAAGTCGCTTCACCCCTCCACTTT.

This clone appeared once. V and J are TRBV24-1 and TRBJ1-2, with D perhaps TRBD1 (6 bases). Looked up from germline, CDR1 is KGHDR and CDR2 is SFDVKD. V dropped 3 bases and J dropped 2 bases, with 15 bases sitting between them. The CDR3 has 16 residues. The CDR3 sequence: CATSDGGRRSNYGYTF. DNA of the CDR3: TGTGCCACCAGTGATGGGGGCCGCCGCTCGAACTATGGCTACACCTTC.

This chain links TRBV7-9 with TRBJ2-2; TRBD1 agrees at 7 bases. After removal of 5 bases from V and 0 bases from J, the junction contained 3 bases not matched to a gene. The CDR3 is 15 amino acids. Germline loops: CDR1 SEHNR, CDR2 FQNEAQ (reference sequence). The CDR3 loop is CASSRQGPNTGELFF. DNA of the CDR3: TGTGCCAGCAGCCGACAGGGACCGAACACCGGGGAGCTGTTTTTT. Complete variable domain (other parts from reference TRBV7-9 and TRBJ2-2): DTGVSQNPRHKITKRGQNVTFRCDPISEHNRLYWYRQTLGQGPEFLTYFQNEAQLEKSRLLSDRFSAERPKGSFSTLEIQRTEQGDSAMYLCASSRQGPNTGELFFGEGSRLTVL.

The chain carries TRBV27 and TRBJ1-2, with TRBD1 as a possible D gene (6 bases). Between the trimmed V and J ends, which lost 3 bases and 6 bases, there was a span of 11 bases. This CDR3 comprises 13 residues. Germline lookup yields CDR1 MNHEY and CDR2 SMNVEV (reference sequence). The CDR3 here is CASSFGEGDGYTF. The CDR3 nucleotides are TGTGCCAGCAGTTTTGGGGAGGGGGATGGCTACACCTTC.

This chain connects TRBV15 to TRBJ2-5; D gene uncertain. Germline V gene lookup returns CDR1 LNHNV and CDR2 YYDKDF (reference sequence). This CDR3 has 14 amino acids. V was pared by 7 bases and J by 5 bases, with 17 bases between. In DNA, the CDR3 is TGTGCCACCACCCCCGGTGGCGGCCGGGAGACCCAGTACTTC. This codes for CATTPGGGRETQYF.

The chain combines TRBV11-2 with TRBJ1-1, with a tentative D call TRBD1 (6 bases). This CDR3 contains 15 residues. CDR1 is SGHAT, CDR2 FQNNGV, per germline. The V gene lost 3 bases and the J gene lost 7 bases, with 18 bases spanning the gap. Here the CDR3 DNA reads TGTGCCAGCAGCTTCCTGCCACAGGGACGGGTTGAAGCTTTCTTT. Translated, it gives CASSFLPQGRVEAFF.

The rearrangement joins TRBV19 to TRBJ1-1; D is unclear. The CDR3 has 15 residues. V was clipped by 8 bases and J by 1 base, with 17 bases between them. Germline V CDR1 and CDR2: LNHDA, SQIVND (reference sequence). The CDR3 protein is CASHDFSERNTEAFF. Written as DNA, the CDR3 is TGTGCCAGTCACGACTTTTCGGAAAGGAACACTGAAGCTTTCTTT.

The V call is TRBV7-2, the J call TRBJ2-2, with D unclear. CDR1 is SGHTA, CDR2 FQGNSA, per germline. This CDR3 region has 17 residues. V dropped 5 bases and J dropped 4 bases, with 20 bases sitting between them. The DNA of the CDR3 is TGTGCCAGCAGCCCGAGATCCGGGCCGTGGGCCACCGGGGAGCTGTTTTTT. Its protein product is CASSPRSGPWATGELFF.

The V and J genes are TRBV3-1 (or the pseudogene TRBV3-2) and TRBJ1-1; the D gene is possibly TRBD1 (6 bases). V lost 5 bases, J lost 7 bases, and 14 bases lay in between. This CDR3 contains 13 residues. Germline loops: CDR1 LGHDT, CDR2 YNNKEL (reference sequence). As DNA, the CDR3 is TGTGCCAGCAGCATAACCAGGGGTAATGAAGCTTTCTTT. It codes for CASSITRGNEAFF.

The chain carries TRBV6-5 and TRBJ2-3; no clear D. Trimming left V 8 bases short and J 0 bases short, with 3 bases between. The CDR3 loop spans 11 amino acids. In germline, CDR1 is MNHEY, CDR2 SVGAGI. This CDR3 is CASRSTDTQYF. The CDR3 DNA reads as TGTGCCAGCCGAAGCACAGATACGCAGTATTTT.

The chain uses TRBV28 and TRBJ1-2; D gene uncertain. CDR1 and CDR2 (germline): MDHEN, SYDVKM. V shed 5 bases and J shed 4 bases, with 17 bases lying between them. CDR3 length: 15 amino acids. CDR3 sequence reads: CASSPDLSVTYGYTF. CDR3 DNA: TGTGCCAGCAGTCCGGACCTCTCGGTGACCTATGGCTACACCTTC.

The chain combines TRBV28 with TRBJ2-2; 7 bases line up with TRBD1. Germline-derived CDR1 and CDR2 are MDHEN and SYDVKM. V shed 7 bases, J shed 0 bases, and the junction held 8 bases outside the gene matches. There are 16 residues in the CDR3. DNA of the CDR3: TGTGCCAGCATCACACTCGGGACAGCGAACACCGGGGAGCTGTTTTTT. Translated: CASITLGTANTGELFF.

The rearrangement links TRBV15 to TRBJ1-2; 9 bases are shared with TRBD1. The CDR3 loop spans 11 amino acids. V was pared by 11 bases and J by 6 bases, with 4 bases of the junction left unmatched. Germline V gives CDR1 LNHNV, CDR2 YYDKDF (reference sequence). The CDR3 loop reads CASQGANGYTF. The CDR3 DNA follows: TGTGCCTCACAGGGGGCTAATGGCTACACCTTC.

This chain links TRBV19 with TRBJ2-3, with TRBD2 as a possible D gene (5 bases). The CDR3 spans 15 residues. V shed 1 base and J shed 6 bases, with 14 bases lying between them. Per germline, CDR1 LNHDA and CDR2 SQIVND (reference sequence). The CDR3 spells CASSIGAGSGDTQYF. The CDR3 DNA reads as TGTGCCAGTAGTATAGGGGCAGGTTCGGGGGATACGCAGTATTTT.

CDR3 residues: CASSPPGWTGGSGYTF. In DNA form, the CDR3 reads TGTGCCAGCAGCCCCCCTGGGTGGACAGGGGGTTCTGGCTACACCTTC. The chain carries TRBV5-4 and TRBJ1-2; TRBD1 matches at 10 bases. V shed 4 bases and J 7 bases; nucleotides not matched to a gene: 13. The germline V gene encodes CDR1 SGHNT and CDR2 YYREEE (reference sequence). The CDR3 has 16 amino acids.

The chain recombines TRBV9 with TRBJ2-3; D is possibly TRBD1 or TRBD2 (5 bases each). The germline V and J ends were trimmed by 4 bases and 1 base, with 13 bases remaining between them. The CDR3 covers 15 residues. Per the germline V gene, CDR1 is SGDLS and CDR2 is YYNGEE. The CDR3 bases are TGTGCCAGCAGCCGGGGCGAAGGGGGCACAGATACGCAGTATTTT. Residues: CASSRGEGGTDTQYF.

The chain has TRBV10-2 and TRBJ2-5; D is ambiguous. The CDR3 is 14 amino acids. Germline V lookup: CDR1 WSHSY, CDR2 SAAADI. Deletions cut 6 bases from V and 1 base from J, with 12 bases between. The CDR3, as DNA: TGCGCCAGCAGACCCGGTGGCAGCCAAGAGACCCAGTACTTC. This encodes CASRPGGSQETQYF.

The rearrangement joins TRBV19 to TRBJ1-1, with D possibly matching TRBD1 (6 bases). The germline V gene encodes CDR1 LNHDA and CDR2 SQIVND (reference sequence). Trimming removed 5 bases from V and 5 bases from J, with 9 bases in between. The CDR3 covers 12 residues. CDR3 nucleotides: TGTGCCAGTAGTCAGGGGCAGACTGAAGCTTTCTTT. As protein: CASSQGQTEAFF.

This chain links TRBV7-2 with TRBJ2-3, with 11 bases fitting TRBD2. CDR1 is SGHTA and CDR2 is FQGNSA in the germline V gene. This CDR3 is 17 amino acids long. V lost 1 base, J lost 6 bases, and 9 bases stayed unmatched. The CDR3 is CASSLDPIAGGPDTQYF. DNA for the CDR3: TGTGCCAGCAGCTTAGACCCTATAGCGGGGGGGCCCGATACGCAGTATTTT.

This chain connects TRBV6-2 or TRBV6-3 to TRBJ2-7; D unresolved. Germline loops: CDR1 MNHEY, CDR2 SVGEGT. V shed 2 bases and J shed 0 bases, with 2 bases lying between them. The length of the CDR3 is 12 residues. CDR3 coding DNA: TGTGCCAGCAGTTACGCCTCCTACGAGCAGTACTTC. This codes for CASSYASYEQYF.

The chain combines TRBV19 with TRBJ2-3, with unresolved D. The CDR3 totals 13 residues. The V end was cut by 3 bases, the J end by 3 bases, with 7 bases between. Germline V lookup: CDR1 LNHDA, CDR2 SQIVND (reference sequence). The CDR3 sequence is CASSIHGTDTQYF. CDR3 sequence (DNA): TGTGCCAGTAGTATCCATGGAACAGATACGCAGTATTTT.

This chain joins TRBV27 and TRBJ2-1; D might be TRBD1 or TRBD2, each matching 5 bases. The CDR3 is 15 amino acids. V lost 7 bases and J 0 bases, leaving 13 bases between the germline ends. Per germline, CDR1 MNHEY and CDR2 SMNVEV (reference sequence). The CDR3 DNA sequence: TGTGCCAGCATTCCCCCAGGGAGCTCCTACAATGAGCAGTTCTTC. This translates into CASIPPGSSYNEQFF.

The gene calls are TRBV11-3 and TRBJ1-2; a possible D gene is TRBD1 (5 bases). V was trimmed by 2 bases and J by 4 bases, leaving 11 bases between them. Germline CDR1 and CDR2: SGHNT and YENEEA. The length of the CDR3 is 14 residues. CDR3 protein: CASSLQGRGYGYTF. The DNA for the CDR3 is TGTGCCAGCAGCTTACAGGGCCGTGGCTATGGCTACACCTTC.

The CDR3 DNA is TGTGCCAGCAGTTTTCCTAGCGGGGGGTCCACAGATACGCAGTATTTT. It specifies CASSFPSGGSTDTQYF. The V and J genes are TRBV28 and TRBJ2-3; 11 bases are a match to TRBD2. Germline V gene sequence: CDR1 MDHEN, CDR2 SYDVKM. V shed 3 bases, J shed 2 bases, and the junction held 4 bases outside the gene matches. The CDR3 is 16 residues long.